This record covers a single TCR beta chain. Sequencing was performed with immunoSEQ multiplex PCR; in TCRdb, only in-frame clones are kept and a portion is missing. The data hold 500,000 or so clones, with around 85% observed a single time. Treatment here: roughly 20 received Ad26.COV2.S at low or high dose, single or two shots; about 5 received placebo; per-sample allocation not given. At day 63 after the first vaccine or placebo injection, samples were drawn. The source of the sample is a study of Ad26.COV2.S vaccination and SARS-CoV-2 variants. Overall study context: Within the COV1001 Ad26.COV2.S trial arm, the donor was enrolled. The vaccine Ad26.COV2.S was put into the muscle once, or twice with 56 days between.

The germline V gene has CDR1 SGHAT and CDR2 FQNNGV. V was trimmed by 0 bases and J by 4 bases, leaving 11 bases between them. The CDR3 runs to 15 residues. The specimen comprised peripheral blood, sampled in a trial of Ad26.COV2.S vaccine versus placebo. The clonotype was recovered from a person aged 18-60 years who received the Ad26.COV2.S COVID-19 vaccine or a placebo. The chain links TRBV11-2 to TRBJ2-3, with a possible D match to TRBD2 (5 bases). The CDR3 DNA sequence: TGTGCCAGCAGCTTAGACCCCCGGGGTCCAGATACGCAGTATTTT. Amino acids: CASSLDPRGPDTQYF.